These 31 T cell receptor beta chains were all obtained from the same sample, sequenced in a study of blood T cell repertoires in COVID-19. TCRdb keeps only in-frame clones here, not all; method: immunoSEQ multiplex PCR. The data hold 200,000 to 300,000 clones, with about 87% observed a single time. The sequenced material came from peripheral blood. The receptors were sampled from a woman in her sixties or seventies with COVID-19, enrolled during active disease.

The chain combines TRBV19 with TRBJ2-1; 12 nucleotides agree with TRBD2. This CDR3 is 19 amino acids long. Germline values: CDR1 LNHDA, CDR2 SQIVND (reference sequence). V lost 5 bases, J lost 2 bases, and 13 bases stayed unmatched. The CDR3 DNA reads TGTGCCAGTAGTCCTGCCCCGGGACTAGCGGGTATTACCTACAATGAGCAGTTCTTC. Translation gives CASSPAPGLAGITYNEQFF.

The V and J genes are TRBV5-4 and TRBJ2-5; 9 bases line up with TRBD2. Trimming removed 4 bases from V and 2 bases from J; junction bases left unmatched: 6. There are 15 residues in the CDR3. Germline V gene lookup returns CDR1 SGHNT and CDR2 YYREEE (reference sequence). Here the CDR3 DNA reads TGTGCCAGCAGCGAACTAGCGGGTATACAAGAGACCCAGTACTTC. This codes for CASSELAGIQETQYF.

V and J are TRBV29-1 and TRBJ1-2, with 7 bases that match TRBD1. Germline V gene data show CDR1 as SQVTM and CDR2 as ANQGSEA. The CDR3 has 14 residues. V shed 4 bases, J shed 5 bases, and the junction held 10 bases outside the gene matches. The CDR3 coding sequence is TGCAGCGTTGCAACCGGACAGGAGGGGTATGGCTACACCTTC. Encoded protein: CSVATGQEGYGYTF.

V and J are TRBV19 and TRBJ1-1, with unresolved D. CDR3 size: 13 residues. CDR1 is LNHDA and CDR2 is SQIVND in the germline V gene (reference sequence). With 4 bases removed from V and 2 bases from J, the gap between germline ends came to 8 bases. The CDR3 protein is CASSRAVNTEAFF. For the CDR3, the DNA is TGTGCCAGTAGTAGGGCAGTTAACACTGAAGCTTTCTTT.

This clone was seen a few times. The chain is built from TRBV9 and TRBJ1-6, with 8 positions matching TRBD1. The J segment lost 0 bases and the V segment lost 3 bases, leaving 5 bases of the junction unmatched. Germline CDR1 reads SGDLS; CDR2 reads YYNGEE. CDR3 size: 17 residues. CDR3 DNA: TGTGCCAGCAGCGCTCGGACAGGGAACTCCTATAATTCACCCCTCCACTTT. Protein sequence: CASSARTGNSYNSPLHF.

This clone has only a few counts. This chain links TRBV25-1 with TRBJ1-1, with D possibly matching TRBD1 (6 bases). Germline values: CDR1 MGHDK, CDR2 SYGVNS. The CDR3 is made up of 12 amino acids. With 8 bases removed from V and 3 bases from J, the gap between germline ends came to 10 bases. The CDR3 coding sequence is TGTGCCAGCCGGGACATCGACACTGAAGCTTTCTTT. Protein: CASRDIDTEAFF.

DNA of the CDR3: TGTGCCAGCAGTCCTAACACTGAAGCTTTCTTT. It is translated as CASSPNTEAFF. V is TRBV6-6 and J is TRBJ1-1; D remains ambiguous. This CDR3 is 11 amino acids long. Germline lookup yields CDR1 MNHNY and CDR2 SVGAGI (reference sequence). Trimming removed 5 bases from V and 2 bases from J, with 3 bases in between.

This chain uses TRBV6-5 with TRBJ1-5; no reliable D call. This CDR3 spans 13 amino acids. Trimming took 4 bases from V and 1 from J, leaving 5 bases between them. Germline V gives CDR1 MNHEY, CDR2 SVGAGI. CDR3 sequence (DNA): TGTGCCAGCAGTTCGGGGAGCAATCAGCCCCAGCATTTT. This gives the protein CASSSGSNQPQHF.

This chain uses TRBV9 with TRBJ1-4; 10 bases align to TRBD1. Germline V gene sequence: CDR1 SGDLS, CDR2 YYNGEE. CDR3 size: 14 residues. With V trimmed by 3 bases and J by 7 bases, 3 bases remained unmatched. CDR3 residues: CASSAGTGVEKLFF. The CDR3 coding sequence is TGTGCCAGCAGCGCCGGGACAGGGGTTGAAAAACTGTTTTTT.

This clone has only a few counts. The J gene is TRBJ2-3, the V gene TRBV27; 12 bases are shared with TRBD2. Germline V CDR1 and CDR2: MNHEY, SMNVEV (reference sequence). Germline trimming cut 6 bases from V and 1 base from J; bases unmatched to any gene: 5. The CDR3 extends over 16 amino acids. CDR3 nucleotide sequence: TGTGCCAGCAGCCTAGCGGGAGGGTTGGGCACAGATACGCAGTATTTT. This gives the protein CASSLAGGLGTDTQYF.

The CDR3 region has the DNA TGTGCCAGCAGCTCAGCGGGCCGGTACCAAGAGACCCAGTACTTC. It codes for CASSSAGRYQETQYF. This rearrangement joins TRBV14 to TRBJ2-5, with D perhaps matching TRBD2 (6 bases). Germline CDR1 is SGHDN and CDR2 is FVKESK. CDR3 size: 15 residues. The V and J ends lost 5 bases and 0 bases respectively, with 13 bases between them.

V is TRBV24-1 and J is TRBJ2-1; 11 bases agree with TRBD2. V shed 0 bases and J 7 bases; nucleotides not matched to a gene: 10. The CDR3 covers 18 residues. Germline lookup yields CDR1 KGHDR and CDR2 SFDVKD. CDR3: CATSDLPLAGGQVNEQFF. The CDR3 DNA reads TGTGCCACCAGTGATTTGCCCTTAGCGGGAGGGCAGGTGAATGAGCAGTTCTTC.

The chain carries TRBV6-5 and TRBJ2-7; TRBD1 matches at 8 bases. Germline trimming cut 2 bases from V and 3 bases from J; bases unmatched to any gene: 6. The CDR3 spans 15 residues. The V gene's germline CDR1 is MNHEY and CDR2 SVGAGI. The CDR3 sequence is CASSYAGTGVYEQYF. The DNA of the CDR3 is TGTGCCAGCAGTTACGCGGGGACAGGCGTCTACGAGCAGTACTTC.

The chain uses TRBV12-3 or TRBV12-4 and TRBJ1-5; D call uncertain. V dropped 8 bases and J dropped 6 bases, with 14 bases sitting between them. The CDR3 is 13 residues long. The CDR3 loop is CASVLGEGQPQHF. DNA of the CDR3: TGTGCCAGCGTCCTCGGGGAAGGTCAGCCCCAGCATTTT.

V usage is TRBV28 and J usage is TRBJ2-7; D gene ambiguous. The CDR3 spans 15 residues. Germline values: CDR1 MDHEN, CDR2 SYDVKM. V was pared by 6 bases and J by 5 bases, with 20 bases between. The CDR3 bases are TGTGCCAGCAGCTCTTCTTCGACTCCTTCCCACGAGCAGTACTTC. It specifies CASSSSSTPSHEQYF.

The rearrangement joins TRBV18 to TRBJ1-4; D gene uncertain. The CDR3 runs to 14 residues. CDR1 is KGHSH, CDR2 LQKENI, per germline. V was shortened by 3 bases and J by 3 bases, with 8 bases between the two germline ends. This chain's CDR3 is CASSPREANEKLFF. CDR3 nucleotide sequence: TGTGCCAGCTCACCTAGAGAGGCTAATGAAAAACTGTTTTTT.

The chain links TRBV6-5 to TRBJ2-7; unclear D gene. In germline, CDR1 is MNHEY, CDR2 SVGAGI. Trimming removed 6 bases at V and 1 base at J, with 10 bases between. The CDR3 covers 13 residues. CDR3 region: CASSFTVSYEQYF. Written as DNA, the CDR3 is TGTGCCAGCAGCTTCACAGTATCCTACGAGCAGTACTTC.

This chain joins TRBV6-2 or TRBV6-3 and TRBJ1-1; perhaps TRBD1 as D (6 bases). Germline V gene sequence: CDR1 MNHEY, CDR2 SVGEGT. The ends were cut back, 5 bases at V and 8 bases at J, with 18 bases in the middle. The CDR3 spans 14 residues. This chain's CDR3 is CASSPRGAPQEAFF. The CDR3 nucleotides are TGTGCCAGCAGTCCCCGGGGGGCGCCCCAAGAAGCTTTCTTT.

The V and J genes are TRBV18 and TRBJ1-1, with TRBD1 identical over 9 bases. Per the germline V gene, CDR1 is KGHSH and CDR2 is LQKENI. V gave up 2 bases and J gave up 5 bases; unmatched junction bases: 6. The CDR3 sequence is 15 residues long. CDR3 nucleotide sequence: TGTGCCAGCTCACCAAGGGACAGGGTTCGGACTGAAGCTTTCTTT. Its translation: CASSPRDRVRTEAFF.

The chain couples TRBV7-2 to TRBJ1-2; tentatively, D is TRBD1 (6 bases). Germline lookup yields CDR1 SGHTA and CDR2 FQGNSA. V was shortened by 1 base and J by 3 bases, with 12 bases between the two germline ends. The CDR3 totals 15 residues. For the CDR3, the DNA is TGTGCCAGCAGCTTAGAAGTTGCAGGGGACTATGGCTACACCTTC. Translated, it gives CASSLEVAGDYGYTF.

The chain recombines TRBV15 with TRBJ2-2, with D maybe TRBD1 (6 bases). V shed 4 bases and J shed 6 bases, with 12 bases lying between them. CDR3 length: 14 amino acids. Per the germline V gene, CDR1 is LNHNV and CDR2 is YYDKDF (reference sequence). CDR3 in DNA: TGTGCCACCAGCACCCCACAGGGCTCCGGGGAGCTGTTTTTT. Translating gives CATSTPQGSGELFF.

This rearrangement joins TRBV7-3 to TRBJ1-5; 7 nucleotides line up with TRBD1. The CDR3 is 13 amino acids. Per germline, CDR1 SGHTA and CDR2 FQGTGA. The junction had 2 bases not matched to a gene; V was cut back by 2 bases and J by 7 bases. The chain's CDR3 is CASSLSGGQPQHF. The CDR3 DNA reads TGTGCCAGCAGCTTATCAGGGGGGCAGCCCCAGCATTTT.

The genes are TRBV10-3 and TRBJ1-1, with D hard to call. V shed 3 bases and J shed 3 bases, with 8 bases lying between them. Germline CDR1 is ENHRY and CDR2 is SYGVKD. CDR3 size: 13 residues. Here the CDR3 reads CAISDLRDTEAFF. As DNA, the CDR3 is TGTGCCATCAGTGATCTGAGGGACACTGAAGCTTTCTTT.

This clone was recorded once. This sequence joins TRBV9 and TRBJ2-5; 11 positions agree with TRBD2. Germline V gene lookup returns CDR1 SGDLS and CDR2 YYNGEE. The junction had 9 bases not matched to a gene; V was cut back by 3 bases and J by 8 bases. The CDR3 is 15 residues long. The CDR3 spells CASSDRTSGLGTQYF. The CDR3 DNA is TGTGCCAGCAGCGACAGGACTAGCGGGTTGGGTACCCAGTACTTC.

This chain connects TRBV29-1 to TRBJ2-7; 7 bases map to TRBD1. The CDR3 spans 13 residues. Germline V lookup: CDR1 SQVTM, CDR2 ANQGSEA. Trimming took 4 bases from V and 2 from J; bases not matched to a gene: 5. CDR3 sequence: CSVVSGGPYEQYF. CDR3 in DNA: TGCAGCGTTGTGTCAGGGGGTCCCTACGAGCAGTACTTC.

The table lists this clone with a few counts. V usage is TRBV29-1 and J usage is TRBJ1-1, with 7 bases aligning to TRBD1. Germline V lookup: CDR1 SQVTM, CDR2 ANQGSEA. CDR3 size: 13 residues. V trimming: 3 bases; J trimming: 0 bases; junction bases outside the gene matches: 1. CDR3 DNA sequence: TGCAGCGTTGATACAGGGGTGAACACTGAAGCTTTCTTT. Its translation: CSVDTGVNTEAFF.

This clone showed up just once. Here the CDR3 DNA reads TGTGCCAGCTCACCTGGGACAGGGCGAGGTGAAGCTTTCTTT. This translates into CASSPGTGRGEAFF. This chain links TRBV18 with TRBJ1-1, with 9 bases fitting TRBD1. Germline values: CDR1 KGHSH, CDR2 LQKENI. V lost 3 bases, J lost 7 bases, and 6 bases stayed unmatched. There are 14 residues in the CDR3.

The chain recombines TRBV28 with TRBJ2-5; D is unresolved. Trimming took 5 bases from V and 5 from J, leaving 12 bases between them. There are 13 residues in the CDR3. Germline CDR1 is MDHEN and CDR2 is SYDVKM. The CDR3 bases are TGTGCCAGCAGTACGACCCCCGGGGAGACCCAGTACTTC. Translated: CASSTTPGETQYF. Drawing the rest from reference TRBV28 and TRBJ2-5, the complete variable domain is DVKVTQSSRYLVKRTGEKVFLECVQDMDHENMFWYRQDPGLGLRLIYFSYDVKMKEKGDIPEGYSVSREKKERFSLILESASTNQTSMYLCASSTTPGETQYFGPGTRLLVL.

The V call is TRBV7-6, the J call TRBJ2-5; 8 nucleotides align to TRBD2. The J call is doubtful: the DNA matches TRBJ2-7 better. The CDR3 loop spans 16 amino acids. Germline loops: CDR1 SGHVS, CDR2 FNYEAQ. CDR3 nucleotide sequence: TGTGCCAGCAGCGTTATATCGACTAGCGAGAGCTACGAGCAGTACTTC. Encoded protein: CASSVISTSESYEQYF.

The chain uses TRBV9 and TRBJ2-5, with 11 bases matching TRBD2. The V segment lost 4 bases and the J segment 5 bases; nucleotides outside the gene matches: 13. The CDR3 consists of 17 residues. CDR1 SGDLS and CDR2 YYNGEE come from the germline V gene. The CDR3 sequence is CASSNPIAGGPRETQYF. The DNA of the CDR3 is TGTGCCAGCAGCAACCCAATAGCGGGAGGGCCGAGGGAGACCCAGTACTTC.

Here the CDR3 DNA reads TGTGCCAGCAGCCCCGGACTAAGCTCTGGGGCCAACGTCCTGACTTTC. Encoded protein: CASSPGLSSGANVLTF. The chain has TRBV6-4 and TRBJ2-6; maybe TRBD2 (6 bases). V dropped 6 bases and J dropped 0 bases, with 12 bases sitting between them. Germline V gene lookup returns CDR1 MRHNA and CDR2 SNTAGT. The CDR3 spans 16 residues.